Each of the 19 T cell receptor beta chains below was sequenced from the same sample in a study of vaccination and CD4 T cells after COVID-19 (dated by TCRdb to between 2021 and 2024). Their antigen targets remain unknown. The sample's treatment or condition label is to be understood as: approximately 9-day PBMC culture with coronavirus spike peptide pools or control peptides (ViraFEST assay). Library preparation used PCR. Sequencer: Illumina iSeq 100. TCR sequencing of DNA from cultured CD4+ T cells used the Oncomine TCR Beta short-read assay at the Johns Hopkins FTIC core. Using fastp at Q25 and MiXCR, TCRdb reprocessed the public reads and kept productive beta chains. Identical CDR3 proteins give one entry, which carries the most common genes and DNA. For this sample the table gives around 13,000 distinct CDR3 sequences, of which around 21% were detected only once. In total, the top ten clones hold 12% to 15% of the sample.

The specimen was cultured CD4+ T cells from blood. The receptor set was obtained from a human donor with COVID-19.

The V and J genes are TRBV12-5 and TRBJ2-3, with a possible D match to TRBD1 (6 bases). Trimming took 6 bases from V and 1 from J, leaving 14 bases between them. This CDR3 is built from 15 residues. In germline, CDR1 is LGHNT, CDR2 FRNRAP. The CDR3 nucleotides are TGTGCTAGTGGACCAGACAGGACTGGCACAGATACGCAGTATTTT. Amino acids: CASGPDRTGTDTQYF.

The gene calls are TRBV6-5 and TRBJ2-1; tentatively, D is TRBD1 or TRBD2 (6 bases each). V dropped 2 bases and J dropped 3 bases, with 14 bases sitting between them. The germline gives CDR1 MNHEY, CDR2 SVGAGI. The CDR3 runs to 16 residues. The CDR3 region has the DNA TGTGCCAGCAGTTACGGAGGGGGGAGGAACTACAATGAGCAGTTCTTC. Translation gives CASSYGGGRNYNEQFF.

The chain couples TRBV15 to TRBJ2-7; D uncertain. CDR3 length: 15 amino acids. Germline CDR1 reads LNHNV; CDR2 reads YYDKDF (reference sequence). V was cut by 0 bases and J by 3 bases, with 12 bases left in between. CDR3 DNA: TGTGCCACCAGCAGAGATCCCGGCGCCCTCTACGAGCAGTACTTC. This sequence encodes CATSRDPGALYEQYF.

CDR3: CASSLGATGVHGYTF. Here the CDR3 DNA reads TGCGCCAGCAGCTTGGGGGCGACAGGGGTGCATGGCTACACCTTC. The genes are TRBV5-1 and TRBJ1-2; 8 bases fit TRBD1. Per the germline V gene, CDR1 is SGHRS and CDR2 is YFSETQ. The CDR3 extends over 15 amino acids. The ends lost 0 bases at V and 6 bases at J; junction bases unmatched: 7.

The V and J genes are TRBV12-5 and TRBJ1-4; D is undetermined. The V end lost 5 bases, the J end lost 8 bases, and 12 bases lay between the germline ends. The CDR3 contains 13 residues. Germline V CDR1 and CDR2: LGHNT, FRNRAP. The CDR3 nucleotides read TGTGCTAGTGGTCCTGATCCGGGGGAAAAACTGTTTTTT. Amino acid sequence: CASGPDPGEKLFF.

The chain recombines TRBV7-3 with TRBJ2-5; perhaps TRBD2 as D (5 bases). Germline CDR1 SGHTA, CDR2 FQGTGA. Trimming shortened V by 3 bases and J by 7 bases, and 15 bases separated the two germline ends. The CDR3 spans 14 residues. DNA for the CDR3: TGTGCCAGCAGCTTGAACGGGAAGTTAGGGACCCAGTACTTC. This encodes CASSLNGKLGTQYF.

This clonotype was seen a few times. The V gene is TRBV28, the J gene TRBJ2-2; TRBD1 agrees at 9 bases. Trimming at V came to 8 bases and at J to 5 bases, leaving 12 bases not matched to a gene. There are 16 residues in the CDR3. Germline CDR1 reads MDHEN; CDR2 reads SYDVKM. In nucleotides, the CDR3 is TGTGCCAGCTACGGCGGGACAGGGCCGAGAACCGGGGAGCTGTTTTTT. This gives the protein CASYGGTGPRTGELFF.

Judged by abundance, this clonotype is medium-sized. This chain uses TRBV6-1 with TRBJ1-5; D gene ambiguous. Germline lookup yields CDR1 MNHNS and CDR2 SASEGT. CDR3 length: 14 residues. The ends were cut back, 0 bases at V and 3 bases at J, with 6 bases in the middle. CDR3 amino acids: CASSEAQANQPQHF. The CDR3 region has the DNA TGTGCCAGCAGTGAAGCCCAGGCCAATCAGCCCCAGCATTTT.

In nucleotides, the CDR3 is TGTGCCAGCAGTTACAGGGGTAATTCACCCCTCCACTTT. It is translated as CASSYRGNSPLHF. V gene TRBV6-5 combines with J gene TRBJ1-6, with TRBD1 as a possible D gene (5 bases). The CDR3 runs 13 residues. Trimming stripped 2 bases from V and 6 bases from J, with 5 bases between. The germline CDR1 and CDR2 sequences are MNHEY and SVGAGI.

A few counts support this clonotype. The chain links TRBV5-4 to TRBJ2-2, with 11 bases fitting TRBD2. V was pared by 4 bases and J by 2 bases, with 4 bases of the junction left unmatched. In germline, CDR1 is SGHNT, CDR2 YYREEE (reference sequence). The CDR3 is 16 amino acids. The CDR3 spells CASSPLAGGNTGELFF. The CDR3 nucleotides are TGTGCCAGCAGCCCTCTAGCGGGGGGTAACACCGGGGAGCTGTTTTTT. The whole variable domain, remainder taken from reference TRBV5-4 and TRBJ2-2, is ETGVTQSPTHLIKTRGQQVTLRCSSQSGHNTVSWYQQALGQGPQFIFQYYREEENGRGNFPPRFSGLQFPNYSSELNVNALELDDSALYLCASSPLAGGNTGELFFGEGSRLTVL.

The rearrangement uses TRBV6-1 and TRBJ2-2, with 7 bases identical to TRBD1. Germline CDR1 MNHNS, CDR2 SASEGT. This CDR3 is built from 15 residues. V was clipped by 7 bases and J by 2 bases; unmatched bases: 7. The CDR3 loop reads CASTRGGSNTGELFF. The DNA for the CDR3 is TGTGCCAGCACTAGAGGGGGCTCTAACACCGGGGAGCTGTTTTTT.

In its sample, this clonotype was seen a few times. The chain combines TRBV14 with TRBJ1-1; no firm D call. There are 13 residues in the CDR3. Germline V gene data show CDR1 as SGHDN and CDR2 as FVKESK. Between the trimmed V and J ends, which lost 4 bases and 4 bases, there was a span of 10 bases. Here the CDR3 DNA reads TGTGCCAGCAGCCGAGGTCGCTTCACTGAAGCTTTCTTT. It translates to CASSRGRFTEAFF.

This clonotype is medium-sized. The chain has TRBV19 and TRBJ2-2; D is undetermined. The CDR3 runs to 15 residues. Per the germline V gene, CDR1 is LNHDA and CDR2 is SQIVND (reference sequence). Trimming shortened V by 2 bases and J by 6 bases, and 13 bases separated the two germline ends. The CDR3 DNA reads TGTGCCAGTAGTATATCCAGCGCGGCCCCCGGGGAGCTGTTTTTT. Its protein is CASSISSAAPGELFF. Based on the CDR3 plus reference TRBV19 and TRBJ2-2, the full variable domain is DGGITQSPKYLFRKEGQNVTLSCEQNLNHDAMYWYRQDPGQGLRLIYYSQIVNDFQKGDIAEGYSVSREKKESFPLTVTSAQKNPTAFYLCASSISSAAPGELFFGEGSRLTVL.

The chain employs TRBV18 and TRBJ1-2; TRBD1 aligns across 10 bases. V lost 6 bases and J lost 7; bases outside the gene matches: 11. Germline CDR1 reads KGHSH; CDR2 reads LQKENI. CDR3 length: 15 residues. The CDR3 DNA reads TGTGCCAGCTCGGGGGACAGGGGAATAGAGGCTGGCTACACCTTC. Translated: CASSGDRGIEAGYTF. The whole variable domain, filled in from reference TRBV18 and TRBJ1-2, reads NAGVMQNPRHLVRRRGQEARLRCSPMKGHSHVYWYRQLPEEGLKFMVYLQKENIIDESGMPKERFSAEFPKEGPSILRIQQVVRGDSAAYFCASSGDRGIEAGYTFGSGTRLTVV.

There are a few counts of this clonotype. The chain combines TRBV27 with TRBJ2-7; no clear D gene. The CDR3 is 15 residues long. Between the trimmed V and J ends, which lost 8 bases and 3 bases, there was a span of 20 bases. Germline values: CDR1 MNHEY, CDR2 SMNVEV (reference sequence). CDR3: CASRTRPAQGYEQYF. The CDR3 region has the DNA TGTGCCAGCCGTACCCGCCCGGCCCAAGGCTACGAGCAGTACTTC.

The chain combines TRBV5-6 with TRBJ1-1; D uncertain. The germline V gene has CDR1 SGHDT and CDR2 YYEEEE. V lost 3 bases and J 0 bases, leaving 18 bases between the germline ends. There are 17 residues in the CDR3. The CDR3 region is CASSSLRARVVNTEAFF. CDR3 DNA sequence: TGTGCCAGCAGCTCACTAAGGGCGCGGGTAGTGAACACTGAAGCTTTCTTT.

This clonotype was seen only a few times. The V and J genes are TRBV29-1 and TRBJ2-7; the D call may be TRBD1 or TRBD2 (5 bases each). Germline CDR1 and CDR2: SQVTM and ANQGSEA. This CDR3 spans 12 amino acids. Trimming took 7 bases from V and 4 from J, leaving 14 bases between them. The chain's CDR3 is CSGYFGAYEQYF. CDR3 nucleotide sequence: TGCAGCGGGTACTTCGGGGCTTACGAGCAGTACTTC.

V and J are TRBV7-2 and TRBJ2-1; D is unclear. This CDR3 spans 15 amino acids. CDR1 and CDR2 (germline): SGHTA, FQGNSA. Trimming cost V 0 bases and J 0 bases, with 6 bases left between them. DNA for the CDR3: TGTGCCAGCAGCTTAGCCCGCGGCTCCTACAATGAGCAGTTCTTC. It yields the protein CASSLARGSYNEQFF.

The chain has TRBV4-2 and TRBJ2-6, with D unclear. This CDR3 contains 18 residues. V shed 1 base and J shed 0 bases, with 13 bases lying between them. Germline V gene lookup returns CDR1 LGHNA and CDR2 YNFKEQ. This CDR3 reads CASSQASSSHSGANVLTF. The CDR3 DNA reads as TGTGCCAGCAGCCAAGCTTCATCAAGTCACTCTGGGGCCAACGTCCTGACTTTC.